These 29 T cell receptor beta chains were sequenced from one sample in a study of cytomegalovirus exposure and HLA in healthy donors. Both 60 Vbeta primers and 13 Jbeta primers went into the PCR. The protocol was immunoSEQ multiplex PCR, while the TCRdb copy is restricted to in-frame clones and leaves out a portion. Among some 110,000 clones listed, approximately 70% were seen once. Sequenced input: PBMCs. The receptors here all came from a man aged 25 to 40 in good health and CMV-seropositive.

Remarks on this clone: One junction end disagrees with the germline gene, perhaps due to a read error. The chain carries TRBV7-9 and TRBJ1-5; the D is unclear. Germline CDR1 is SEHNR and CDR2 is FQNEAQ (reference sequence). The CDR3 spans 16 residues. The CDR3 DNA reads as TGTTCCAGCAGCTTAGTTTCAGCTAGTATCAATCAGCCCCAGCATTTT. This sequence encodes CSSSLVSASINQPQHF.

The rearrangement joins TRBV6-1 to TRBJ1-5; D remains ambiguous. From germline, CDR1 is MNHNS and CDR2 SASEGT. V gave up 7 bases and J gave up 0 bases, with 13 bases separating them. This CDR3 contains 15 residues. The CDR3 coding sequence is TGTGCCAGCACTTCAGTTCAGAATAGCAATCAGCCCCAGCATTTT. The encoded protein is CASTSVQNSNQPQHF.

The V call is TRBV13, the J call TRBJ2-7; possible D gene TRBD1, 5 bases. The CDR3 spans 14 residues. Germline loops: CDR1 PRHDT, CDR2 FYEKMQ (reference sequence). V dropped 3 bases and J dropped 2 bases, with 11 bases sitting between them. This chain's CDR3 is CASSFVSGPYEQYF. The CDR3 DNA reads as TGTGCCAGCAGCTTTGTTTCAGGGCCCTACGAGCAGTACTTC.

This chain uses TRBV13 with TRBJ2-7, with a weak D call TRBD2 (6 bases). CDR3 length: 13 residues. Trimming pared 6 bases from V and 4 bases from J, leaving 13 bases between. From germline, CDR1 is PRHDT and CDR2 FYEKMQ (reference sequence). CDR3 loop: CASSPRGVYEQYF. As DNA, the CDR3 is TGTGCCAGCAGTCCCCGCGGGGTTTACGAGCAGTACTTC. Combining the CDR3 with reference TRBV13 and TRBJ2-7 gives the whole variable domain AAGVIQSPRHLIKEKRETATLKCYPIPRHDTVYWYQQGPGQDPQFLISFYEKMQSDKGSIPDRFSAQQFSDYHSELNMSSLELGDSALYFCASSPRGVYEQYFGPGTRLTVT.

The chain combines TRBV19 with TRBJ1-2, with a possible D match to TRBD1 (6 bases). The CDR3 is 15 amino acids. Germline lookup yields CDR1 LNHDA and CDR2 SQIVND (reference sequence). V was clipped by 5 bases and J by 5 bases, with 18 bases between them. The DNA of the CDR3 is TGTGCCAGTAGTTCCCTAGGGGGAATAGGATATGGCTACACCTTC. This encodes CASSSLGGIGYGYTF.

V gene TRBV30 combines with J gene TRBJ2-3; D is uncertain. CDR3 size: 12 residues. Trimming left V 1 base short and J 2 bases short, with 4 bases between. CDR1 and CDR2 from the germline V gene are GTSNPN and SVGIG (reference sequence). The CDR3 loop reads CAWSGATDTQYF. CDR3 bases: TGTGCCTGGAGTGGCGCCACAGATACGCAGTATTTT.

This clone has just a few counts. The chain recombines TRBV27 with TRBJ2-1; D is undetermined. Trimming removed 9 bases at V and 0 bases at J, with 15 bases between. The CDR3 is made up of 15 amino acids. Germline assignment: CDR1 MNHEY and CDR2 SMNVEV (reference sequence). In DNA, the CDR3 is TGTGCCAGTCCCTCCCGGAGTTCCTCCTACAATGAGCAGTTCTTC. Translation gives CASPSRSSSYNEQFF.

V is TRBV10-3 and J is TRBJ1-1, with a tentative D call TRBD1 (5 bases). The germline CDR1 and CDR2 sequences are ENHRY and SYGVKD. Deletions cut 5 bases from V and 4 bases from J, with 17 bases between. The CDR3 is 15 residues long. The CDR3 protein is CAISRTTDTITEAFF. In DNA, the CDR3 is TGTGCCATCAGTAGGACGACAGATACAATCACTGAAGCTTTCTTT.

In this sample, this clone turned up once. The rearrangement uses TRBV6-1 and TRBJ2-1; 9 positions agree with TRBD1. Losses at the gene ends were 4 bases for V and 1 base for J; bases not matched to a gene: 2. Germline values: CDR1 MNHNS, CDR2 SASEGT. CDR3 size: 15 residues. CDR3 coding DNA: TGTGCCAGCAGTGTGACAGGGGGGTCCTACAATGAGCAGTTCTTC. Residues: CASSVTGGSYNEQFF.

The genes are TRBV6-5 and TRBJ1-2, with 7 nucleotides matching TRBD1. Germline V gene sequence: CDR1 MNHEY, CDR2 SVGAGI. The J segment lost 4 bases and the V segment lost 2 bases, leaving 4 bases of the junction unmatched. The CDR3 has 14 amino acids. As DNA, the CDR3 is TGTGCCAGCAGTTACAGGGGACAGACCTATGGCTACACCTTC. Amino acid sequence: CASSYRGQTYGYTF.

This chain links TRBV7-2 with TRBJ2-3, with 8 bases matching TRBD2. CDR3 length: 15 residues. V lost 4 bases, J lost 10 bases, and 13 bases stayed unmatched. Germline V lookup: CDR1 SGHTA, CDR2 FQGNSA. CDR3 nucleotides: TGTGCCAGCAGCTCAGCGGGAGAACCCTTCCGCGCGCAGTATTTT. Protein product: CASSSAGEPFRAQYF.

The J gene is TRBJ1-2, the V gene TRBV25-1, with 7 nucleotides matching TRBD1. Trimming cost V 2 bases and J 6 bases; bases outside gene matches: 6. This CDR3 has 14 amino acids. Germline V gene lookup returns CDR1 MGHDK and CDR2 SYGVNS. The DNA of the CDR3 is TGTGCCAGCAGTGAAGTCCGGACAGGTGATGGCTACACCTTC. Protein product: CASSEVRTGDGYTF.

The V call is TRBV5-4, the J call TRBJ2-1, with 8 bases that match TRBD2. Losses at the gene ends were 2 bases for V and 8 bases for J; bases not matched to a gene: 15. The CDR3 spans 17 residues. Germline lookup yields CDR1 SGHNT and CDR2 YYREEE (reference sequence). The chain's CDR3 is CASSFSGGRNSLDEQFF. DNA for the CDR3: TGTGCCAGCAGCTTTTCGGGGGGGCGAAACTCACTCGATGAGCAGTTCTTC.

V usage is TRBV18 and J usage is TRBJ2-3, with TRBD1 matching over 8 bases. This CDR3 has 14 residues. V shed 6 bases, J shed 5 bases, and the junction held 7 bases outside the gene matches. CDR1 is KGHSH, CDR2 LQKENI, per germline. As DNA, the CDR3 is TGTGCCAGCTCTCGGGACAGGTTAGGAGATACGCAGTATTTT. Its protein product is CASSRDRLGDTQYF.

The rearrangement links TRBV7-8 to TRBJ1-1, with 7 bases identical to TRBD1. This CDR3 has 17 residues. Germline V gene lookup returns CDR1 SGHVS and CDR2 FQNEAQ. Trimming took 1 base from V and 4 from J; bases not matched to a gene: 12. CDR3 sequence: CASSLDRGTGSPTEAFF. In nucleotides, the CDR3 is TGTGCCAGCAGCTTAGACAGGGGTACAGGGTCCCCCACTGAAGCTTTCTTT. Together with reference TRBV7-8 and TRBJ1-1, the CDR3 gives the full variable domain: GAGVSQSPRYKVAKRGQDVALRCDPISGHVSLFWYQQALGQGPEFLTYFQNEAQLDKSGLPSDRFFAERPEGSVSTLKIQRTQQEDSAVYLCASSLDRGTGSPTEAFFGQGTRLTVV.

The sample holds a few counts of this clone. The V gene is TRBV5-5, the J gene TRBJ2-7; D is possibly TRBD1 (6 bases). The V end lost 4 bases, the J end lost 0 bases, and 17 bases lay between the germline ends. From germline, CDR1 is SGHKS and CDR2 YYEKEE (reference sequence). The CDR3 contains 16 residues. The CDR3 here is CASSQQGNPSSYEQYF. The CDR3, as DNA: TGTGCCAGCAGCCAACAGGGCAACCCCAGCTCCTACGAGCAGTACTTC.

This clone was recorded once. This chain connects TRBV7-3 to TRBJ2-1, with 14 bases aligning to TRBD2. The germline CDR1 and CDR2 sequences are SGHTA and FQGTGA. The CDR3 has 19 residues. Trimming cost V 8 bases and J 4 bases; bases outside gene matches: 16. The chain's CDR3 is CASSPPGLAGEGIYNEQFF. CDR3 coding DNA: TGTGCCAGCTCACCGCCGGGACTAGCGGGAGAGGGTATTTACAATGAGCAGTTCTTC.

The J gene is TRBJ1-3, the V gene TRBV11-3; D unresolved. Germline CDR1 is SGHNT and CDR2 is YENEEA. The V end lost 3 bases, the J end lost 5 bases, and 11 bases lay between the germline ends. The CDR3 contains 14 residues. CDR3 coding DNA: TGTGCCAGCAGCTTGGGGAGCTTGAGAAACACCATATATTTT. Translation gives CASSLGSLRNTIYF.

This chain joins TRBV7-6 and TRBJ2-6, with D unclear. Trimming pared 5 bases from V and 2 bases from J, leaving 10 bases between. This CDR3 is 15 amino acids long. CDR1 is SGHVS, CDR2 FNYEAQ, per germline. The CDR3 loop reads CASSRTVAGANVLTF. For the CDR3, the DNA is TGTGCCAGCAGCCGCACAGTTGCTGGGGCCAACGTCCTGACTTTC.

V gene TRBV7-9 combines with J gene TRBJ1-2; D is uncertain. Germline loops: CDR1 SEHNR, CDR2 FQNEAQ (reference sequence). Trimming left V 4 bases short and J 7 bases short, with 13 bases between. The CDR3 has 13 residues. In DNA form, the CDR3 reads TGTGCCAGCAGCTATGAGGATGCGAGTGGCTACACCTTC. As protein: CASSYEDASGYTF.

This chain connects TRBV21-1 to TRBJ2-7; whether TRBD2, the table's D call, matches the DNA was not checked. TRBV21-1 is termed a pseudogene. The CDR3 extends over 20 amino acids. The CDR3 is CASSIWRGRGTSGRCDEQYV. The CDR3 nucleotides are TGTGCCAGCAGCATTTGGCGGGGGCGGGGGACTAGCGGGAGGTGCGACGAGCAGTACGTC.

The chain is built from TRBV4-1 and TRBJ2-1; D is uncertain. V was shortened by 4 bases and J by 4 bases, with 8 bases between the two germline ends. Germline V CDR1 and CDR2: MGHRA, YSYEKL. The CDR3 length is 13 residues. The CDR3 reads CASSRAYYNEQFF. In nucleotides, the CDR3 is TGCGCCAGCAGCCGGGCCTATTACAATGAGCAGTTCTTC.

The V and J genes are TRBV19 and TRBJ1-3; a possible D gene is TRBD1 (6 bases). Trimming pared 7 bases from V and 4 bases from J, leaving 17 bases between. Germline V gene data show CDR1 as LNHDA and CDR2 as SQIVND (reference sequence). CDR3 length: 15 residues. DNA of the CDR3: TGTGCCAGTACGCACCTCAGGGGTTCAGGAAACACCATATATTTT. This translates into CASTHLRGSGNTIYF.

V and J are TRBV5-4 and TRBJ2-7; TRBD2 agrees at 9 bases. This CDR3 region has 17 residues. With V trimmed by 4 bases and J by 2 bases, 13 bases remained unmatched. CDR1 SGHNT and CDR2 YYREEE come from the germline V gene (reference sequence). The CDR3 loop reads CASSKHPSGESPYEQYF. CDR3 sequence (DNA): TGTGCCAGCAGCAAACACCCTAGCGGGGAGTCTCCCTACGAGCAGTACTTC.

V is TRBV29-1 and J is TRBJ2-6; tentatively, D is TRBD1 (5 bases). This CDR3 is 14 amino acids long. Germline CDR1 reads SQVTM; CDR2 reads ANQGSEA. The ends were cut back, 4 bases at V and 2 bases at J, with 9 bases in the middle. The DNA of the CDR3 is TGCAGCGTTGCGGTAGGGGCTGGGGCCAACGTCCTGACTTTC. It specifies CSVAVGAGANVLTF.

V and J are TRBV6-1 and TRBJ2-1, with D possibly matching TRBD1 (5 bases). The germline V and J ends were trimmed by 4 bases and 9 bases, with 16 bases remaining between them. Germline CDR1 MNHNS, CDR2 SASEGT. The CDR3 runs to 14 residues. The DNA of the CDR3 is TGTGCCAGCAGTGGGGGCAGGGTTAGAGGTGAGCAGTTCTTC. Translating gives CASSGGRVRGEQFF.

The V gene is TRBV29-1, the J gene TRBJ1-2; a weak D match, TRBD1 (5 bases). Trimming removed 5 bases from V and 0 bases from J, with 16 bases in between. CDR3 length: 15 residues. Germline V lookup: CDR1 SQVTM, CDR2 ANQGSEA. CDR3 bases: TGCAGCGTTACTCCCCGACAGCTAACTAACTATGGCTACACCTTC. Translation: CSVTPRQLTNYGYTF.

This sequence joins TRBV5-1 and TRBJ1-2; D is unclear. The ends were cut back, 0 bases at V and 0 bases at J, with 6 bases in the middle. Germline V gene sequence: CDR1 SGHRS, CDR2 YFSETQ. The CDR3 sequence is 14 residues long. The CDR3 DNA sequence: TGCGCCAGCAGCTTGGACGGAGCTAACTATGGCTACACCTTC. Translating it yields CASSLDGANYGYTF.

The J gene is TRBJ1-2, the V gene TRBV5-1; D ambiguous. Per germline, CDR1 SGHRS and CDR2 YFSETQ. CDR3 size: 15 residues. V lost 4 bases, J lost 5 bases, and 18 bases lay in between. CDR3 bases: TGCGCCAGCAGCCGGAGCGATACCCGAGAGTATGGCTACACCTTC. The encoded protein is CASSRSDTREYGYTF.